This T cell receptor beta chain was captured by sequencing in a study of T cells in Graves' hyperthyroidism and ophthalmopathy. The study's findings and limits: Ophthalmopathy onset followed model prediction by a median approximately 6.2 months. Patients with ophthalmopathy were separated from those with stable hyperthyroidism by a 13 V-J model.

TCR beta CDR3 regions were amplified from RNA transcripts. The HTBI primer set drove a first-round RT-PCR of the TCR CDR3. TCRdb reprocessed the multiplex PCR reads via MiXCR and lists one record per CDR3 protein. The sample contains about 340,000 distinct CDR3 sequences, 21% of which appear only once. CDR3 size: 14 residues. V was pared by 5 bases and J by 5 bases, with 6 bases of the junction left unmatched. CDR1 and CDR2 (germline): SEHNR, FQNEAQ (reference sequence). The sample holds a few counts of this clonotype. Its specificity is unknown. This receptor was taken from a woman in her fifties or sixties with Graves' hyperthyroidism. Sequencing was performed on blood. The rearrangement uses TRBV7-9 and TRBJ1-1; 9 nucleotides agree with TRBD1. CDR3 amino acids: CASSIGQGWTEAFF. Here the CDR3 DNA reads TGTGCCAGCAGCATAGGACAGGGGTGGACTGAAGCTTTCTTT.